The clone carrying this TCR beta chain was observed a single time. Its target is unknown. Produced via immunoSEQ multiplex PCR; TCRdb's table is partial and in-frame only. This sample has about 180,000 clones, with just over 85% found just once. The data originate from a study of T cell responses to AZD1222 COVID-19 vaccine. Findings of the study overall: Only a handful of AZD1222 recipients, several in all, had baseline seropositivity. Every sample of the repertoires postdated the peak T cell response. CD4 TCRs linked to vaccination spanned spike, dominating at 160-218 and 743-854.

The V gene lost 6 bases and the J gene lost 0 bases, with 14 bases spanning the gap. This CDR3 contains 15 residues. CDR1 is MNHEY, CDR2 SVGEGT, per germline. The chain is built from TRBV6-2 or TRBV6-3 and TRBJ1-1; TRBD1 is a possible D gene (6 bases). This sequence originates from an adult in good health. Here the sequenced sample was peripheral blood, taken on day 0 of AZD1222 vaccination. The CDR3 spells CASSLDRSLNTEAFF. The CDR3 bases are TGTGCCAGCAGCCTAGACAGGTCTCTGAACACTGAAGCTTTCTTT.